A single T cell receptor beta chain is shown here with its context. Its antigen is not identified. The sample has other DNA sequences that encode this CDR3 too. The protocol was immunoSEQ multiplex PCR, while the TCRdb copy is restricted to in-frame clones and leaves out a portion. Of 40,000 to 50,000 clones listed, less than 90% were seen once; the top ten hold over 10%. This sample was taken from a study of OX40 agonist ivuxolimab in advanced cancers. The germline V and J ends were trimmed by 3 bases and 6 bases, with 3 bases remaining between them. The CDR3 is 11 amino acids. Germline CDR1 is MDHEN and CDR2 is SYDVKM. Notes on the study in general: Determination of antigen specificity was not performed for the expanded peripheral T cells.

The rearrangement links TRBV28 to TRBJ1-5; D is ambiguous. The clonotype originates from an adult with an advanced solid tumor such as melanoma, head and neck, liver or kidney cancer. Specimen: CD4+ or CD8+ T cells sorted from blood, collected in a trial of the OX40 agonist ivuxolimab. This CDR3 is CASSLGQPQHF. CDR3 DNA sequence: TGTGCCAGCAGTTTGGGTCAGCCCCAGCATTTT.